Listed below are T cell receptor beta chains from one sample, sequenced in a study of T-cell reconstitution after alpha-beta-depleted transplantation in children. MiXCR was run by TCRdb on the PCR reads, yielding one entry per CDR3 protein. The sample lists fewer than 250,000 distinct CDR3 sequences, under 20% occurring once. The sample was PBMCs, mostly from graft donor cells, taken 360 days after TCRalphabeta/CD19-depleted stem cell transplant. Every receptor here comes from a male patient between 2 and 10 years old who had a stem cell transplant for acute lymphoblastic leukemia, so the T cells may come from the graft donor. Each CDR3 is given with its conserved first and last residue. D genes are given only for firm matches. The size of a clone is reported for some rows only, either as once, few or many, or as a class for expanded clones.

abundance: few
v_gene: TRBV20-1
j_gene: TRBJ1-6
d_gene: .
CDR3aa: CSARADARTLHF
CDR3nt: TGCAGTGCTAGAGCCGACGCCCGCACCCTCCACTTT

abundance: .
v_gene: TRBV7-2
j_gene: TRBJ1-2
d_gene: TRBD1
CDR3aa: CASSSPRGGAYYGYTF
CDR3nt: TGTGCCAGCAGCTCCCCCAGGGGGGGGGCTTACTATGGCTACACCTTC

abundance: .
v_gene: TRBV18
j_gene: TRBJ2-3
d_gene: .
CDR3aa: CASSPPQGFSTDTQYF
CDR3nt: TGTGCCAGCTCACCACCCCAGGGGTTCAGCACAGATACGCAGTATTTT

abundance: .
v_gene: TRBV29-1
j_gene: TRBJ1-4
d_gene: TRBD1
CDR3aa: CSVSDRAIEKLFF
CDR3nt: TGCAGCGTTTCTGACAGGGCGATTGAAAAACTGTTTTTT

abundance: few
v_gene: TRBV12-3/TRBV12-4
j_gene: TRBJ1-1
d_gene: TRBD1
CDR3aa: CASRPGQGVGEAFF
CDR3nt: TGTGCCAGCAGACCTGGACAGGGGGTGGGGGAAGCTTTCTTT

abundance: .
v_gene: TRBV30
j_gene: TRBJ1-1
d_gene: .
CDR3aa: CAWSQGMNTEAFF
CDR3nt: TGTGCCTGGAGTCAGGGGATGAACACTGAAGCTTTCTTT

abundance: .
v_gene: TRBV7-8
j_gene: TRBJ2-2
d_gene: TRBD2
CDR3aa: CASSLLAGDFTGELFF
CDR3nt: TGTGCCAGCAGCCTACTAGCGGGGGACTTTACCGGGGAGCTGTTTTTT

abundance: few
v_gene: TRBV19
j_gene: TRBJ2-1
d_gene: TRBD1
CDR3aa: CASSRRDRLINEQFF
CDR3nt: TGTGCCAGTAGTCGCCGGGACAGGTTAATCAATGAGCAGTTCTTC

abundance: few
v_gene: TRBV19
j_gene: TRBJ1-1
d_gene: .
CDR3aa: CASSPGTSYTEAFF
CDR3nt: TGTGCCAGTAGTCCAGGGACATCTTACACTGAAGCTTTCTTT

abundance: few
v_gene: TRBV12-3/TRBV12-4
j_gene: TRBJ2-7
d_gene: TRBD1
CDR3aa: CASSRRQGTYEQYF
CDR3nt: TGTGCCAGCAGTCGCCGACAGGGAACCTACGAGCAGTACTTC

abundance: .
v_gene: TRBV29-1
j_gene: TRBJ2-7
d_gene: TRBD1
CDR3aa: CSVETGGTSSYEQYF
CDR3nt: TGCAGCGTTGAAACAGGGGGCACAAGCTCCTACGAGCAGTACTTC

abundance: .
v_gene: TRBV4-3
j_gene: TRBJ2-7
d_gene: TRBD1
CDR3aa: CASSQGTGGVYEQYF
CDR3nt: TGCGCCAGCAGCCAAGGGACAGGGGGCGTCTACGAGCAGTACTTC

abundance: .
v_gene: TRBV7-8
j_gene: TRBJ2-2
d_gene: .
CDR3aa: CASSALSGPGELFF
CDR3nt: TGTGCCAGCAGCGCCCTGTCAGGGCCCGGGGAGCTGTTTTTT

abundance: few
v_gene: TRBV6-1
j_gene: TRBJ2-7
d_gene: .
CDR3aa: CASSRLGGGEQYF
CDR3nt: TGTGCCAGCAGCCGCTTAGGAGGGGGGGAGCAGTACTTC

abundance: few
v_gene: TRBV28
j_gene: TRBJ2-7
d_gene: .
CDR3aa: CASSSIVPYEQYF
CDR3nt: TGTGCCAGCAGCTCTATAGTACCCTACGAGCAGTACTTC

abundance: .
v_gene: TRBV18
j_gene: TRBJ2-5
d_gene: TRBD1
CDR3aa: CASSTQGAEETQYF
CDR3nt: TGTGCCAGCTCAACACAGGGGGCAGAGGAGACCCAGTACTTC

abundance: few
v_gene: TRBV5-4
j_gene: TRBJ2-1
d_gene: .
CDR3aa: CASSFQGSFYNEQFF
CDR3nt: TGTGCCAGCAGCTTTCAGGGCAGCTTTTACAATGAGCAGTTCTTC

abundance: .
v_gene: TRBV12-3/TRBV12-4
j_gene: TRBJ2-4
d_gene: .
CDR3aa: CASSFLAGAKNIQYF
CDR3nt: TGTGCCAGCAGTTTTTTGGCCGGAGCCAAAAACATTCAGTACTTC

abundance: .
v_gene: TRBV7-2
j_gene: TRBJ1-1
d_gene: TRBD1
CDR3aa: CASGQVIPEAFF
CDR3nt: TGTGCCAGCGGACAGGTCATTCCCGAAGCTTTCTTT

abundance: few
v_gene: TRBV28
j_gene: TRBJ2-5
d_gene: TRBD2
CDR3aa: CASSWRLAGGPIPQETQYF
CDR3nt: TGTGCCAGCAGTTGGAGACTAGCGGGGGGGCCTATCCCTCAAGAGACCCAGTACTTC

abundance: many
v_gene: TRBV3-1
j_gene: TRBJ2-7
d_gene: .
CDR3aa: CASSSDLTPPDDEQYF
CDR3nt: TGTGCCAGCAGCTCTGACTTGACACCACCCGACGACGAGCAGTACTTC

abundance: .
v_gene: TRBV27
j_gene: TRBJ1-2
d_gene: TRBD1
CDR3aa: CASRSDREDGYTF
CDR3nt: TGTGCCAGCCGTTCAGACAGGGAGGATGGCTACACCTTC

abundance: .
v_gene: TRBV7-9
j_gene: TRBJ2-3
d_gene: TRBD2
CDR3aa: CASSLAGGSDTQYF
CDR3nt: TGTGCCAGCAGCTTAGCGGGGGGGTCAGATACGCAGTATTTT

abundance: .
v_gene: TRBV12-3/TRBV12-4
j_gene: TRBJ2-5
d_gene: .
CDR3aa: CASSPALGGETQYF
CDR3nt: TGTGCCAGCAGTCCGGCTTTGGGGGGAGAGACCCAGTACTTC

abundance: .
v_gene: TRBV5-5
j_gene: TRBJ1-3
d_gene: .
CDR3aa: CASSWERKEPGNTIYF
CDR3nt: TGTGCCAGCAGCTGGGAGAGGAAAGAACCTGGAAACACCATATATTTT

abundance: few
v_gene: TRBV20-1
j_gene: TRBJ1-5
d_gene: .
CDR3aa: CSATRDSNQPQHF
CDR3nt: TGCAGTGCTACCAGAGATAGCAATCAGCCCCAGCATTTT

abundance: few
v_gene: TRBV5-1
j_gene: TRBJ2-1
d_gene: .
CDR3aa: CASSLAALSSYNEQFF
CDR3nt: TGCGCCAGCAGCTTGGCGGCCCTAAGCTCCTACAATGAGCAGTTCTTC

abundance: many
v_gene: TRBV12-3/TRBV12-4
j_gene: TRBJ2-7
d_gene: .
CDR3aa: CASSLGHPLVVQQYF
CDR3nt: TGTGCCAGCAGTTTAGGCCACCCGCTGGTGGTACAGCAGTACTTC

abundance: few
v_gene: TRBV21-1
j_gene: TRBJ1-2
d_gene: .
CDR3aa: CASSKLPDRADNYGYTF
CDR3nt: TGTGCCAGCAGCAAACTTCCGGACAGGGCCGATAACTATGGCTACACCTTC

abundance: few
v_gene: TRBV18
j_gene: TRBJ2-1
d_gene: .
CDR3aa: CASSPMDHNEQFF
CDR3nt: TGTGCCAGCTCACCAATGGACCACAATGAGCAGTTCTTC

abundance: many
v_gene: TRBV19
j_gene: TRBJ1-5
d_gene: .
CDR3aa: CASSFSSMDNQPQHF
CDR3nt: TGTGCCAGTAGTTTTTCTAGTATGGACAATCAGCCCCAGCATTTT

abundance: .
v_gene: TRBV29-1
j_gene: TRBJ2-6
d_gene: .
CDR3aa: CSVEDLAGKSGANVLTF
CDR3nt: TGCAGCGTTGAAGATCTCGCAGGAAAATCTGGGGCCAACGTCCTGACTTTC